The clone carrying this T cell receptor beta chain was seen only once. Its antigen is unknown. Unique-molecular-identifier-tagged TCR beta cDNA libraries were used. Around 500,000 cDNA molecules were obtained from approximately 1 to 10 million T cells. TCRdb itself ran the PCR reads through MiXCR, one entry per CDR3 protein. The sample contains 650,000 to 850,000 distinct CDR3 sequences, about 53% of which appear only once. The data belong to a study of post-analysis software for immune sequencing data. Turning to the study itself: There were relapsing-remitting, secondary progressive and progressive-relapsing multiple sclerosis among the disease courses included.

The CDR3 loop spans 14 amino acids. The V and J ends lost 2 bases and 6 bases respectively, with 8 bases between them. In germline, CDR1 is MNHEY, CDR2 SMNVEV (reference sequence). General study results and limits: Five TRBV segments were significantly more frequent in patients than in controls. TRBV5-6, TRBV5-1 and TRBV20-1 were among these segments. A significant reduction in normalized Chao1 diversity was observed in multiple sclerosis patients versus controls. Samples made in the same batch grouped tightly together by F measure.

The receptor was derived from a girl between 10 and 17 years old with multiple sclerosis. Source material: blood. This chain links TRBV27 with TRBJ1-6; D uncertain. The CDR3 spells CASSLPFANSPLHF. The CDR3 coding sequence is TGTGCCAGCAGTTTACCTTTTGCTAATTCACCCCTCCACTTT.